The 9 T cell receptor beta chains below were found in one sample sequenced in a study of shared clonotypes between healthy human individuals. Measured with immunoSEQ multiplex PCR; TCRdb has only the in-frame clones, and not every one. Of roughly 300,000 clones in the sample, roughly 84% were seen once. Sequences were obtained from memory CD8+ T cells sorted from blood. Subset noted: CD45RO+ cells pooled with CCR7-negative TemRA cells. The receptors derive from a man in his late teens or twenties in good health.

CDR3 loop: CASSRRDFGTDTQYF. DNA of the CDR3: TGCGCCAGCAGCCGAAGGGACTTCGGCACAGATACGCAGTATTTT. This sequence joins TRBV4-1 and TRBJ2-3; perhaps TRBD2 as D (6 bases). The germline CDR1 and CDR2 sequences are MGHRA and YSYEKL. This CDR3 has 15 amino acids. V dropped 4 bases and J dropped 1 base, with 12 bases sitting between them.

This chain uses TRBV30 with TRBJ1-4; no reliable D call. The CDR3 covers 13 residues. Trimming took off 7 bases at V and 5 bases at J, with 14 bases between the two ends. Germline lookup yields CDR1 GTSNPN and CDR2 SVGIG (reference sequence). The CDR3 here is CASDVTGNEKLFF. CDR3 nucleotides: TGTGCCTCTGACGTGACGGGAAATGAAAAACTGTTTTTT.

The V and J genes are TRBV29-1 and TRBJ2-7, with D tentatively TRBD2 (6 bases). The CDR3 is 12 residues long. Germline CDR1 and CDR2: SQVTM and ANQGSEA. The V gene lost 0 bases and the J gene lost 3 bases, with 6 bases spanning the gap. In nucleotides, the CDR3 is TGCAGCGTTGAAGATAGCGGCTACGAGCAGTACTTC. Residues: CSVEDSGYEQYF.

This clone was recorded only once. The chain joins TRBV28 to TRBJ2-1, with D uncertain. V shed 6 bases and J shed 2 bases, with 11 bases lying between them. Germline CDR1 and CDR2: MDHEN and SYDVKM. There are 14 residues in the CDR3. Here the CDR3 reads CASSLPLTYNEQFF. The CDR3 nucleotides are TGTGCCAGCAGCCTCCCCCTCACCTACAATGAGCAGTTCTTC.

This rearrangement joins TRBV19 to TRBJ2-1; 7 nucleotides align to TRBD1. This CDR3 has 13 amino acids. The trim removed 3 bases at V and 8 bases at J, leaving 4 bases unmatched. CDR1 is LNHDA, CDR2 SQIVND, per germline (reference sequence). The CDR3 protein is CASSMGTVHEQFF. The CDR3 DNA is TGTGCCAGTAGTATGGGGACAGTTCATGAGCAGTTCTTC.

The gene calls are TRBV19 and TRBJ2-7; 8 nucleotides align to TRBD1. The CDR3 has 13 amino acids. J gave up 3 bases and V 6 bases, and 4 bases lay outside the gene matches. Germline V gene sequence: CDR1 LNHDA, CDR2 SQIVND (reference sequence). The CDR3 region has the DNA TGTGCCAGTAGAGCCGGGACAGGCTACGAGCAGTACTTC. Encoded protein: CASRAGTGYEQYF.

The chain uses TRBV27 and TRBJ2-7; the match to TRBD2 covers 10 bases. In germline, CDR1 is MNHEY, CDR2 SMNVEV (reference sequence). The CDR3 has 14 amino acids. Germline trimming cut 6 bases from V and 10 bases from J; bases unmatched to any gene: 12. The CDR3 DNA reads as TGTGCCAGCAGCTCTGGGGCTAGCGGGAGATCCCAGTACTTC. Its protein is CASSSGASGRSQYF.

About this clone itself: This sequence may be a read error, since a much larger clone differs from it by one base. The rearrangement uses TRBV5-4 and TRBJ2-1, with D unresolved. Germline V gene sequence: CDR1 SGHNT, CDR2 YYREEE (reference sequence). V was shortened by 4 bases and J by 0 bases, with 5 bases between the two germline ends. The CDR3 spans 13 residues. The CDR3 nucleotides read TGTGCCAGCAGCCGGAGCTCCTACAATGAGCAGTTCTTC. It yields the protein CASSRSSYNEQFF. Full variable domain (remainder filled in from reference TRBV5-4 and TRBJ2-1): ETGVTQSPTHLIKTRGQQVTLRCSSQSGHNTVSWYQQALGQGPQFIFQYYREEENGRGNFPPRFSGLQFPNYSSELNVNALELDDSALYLCASSRSSYNEQFFGPGTRLTVL.

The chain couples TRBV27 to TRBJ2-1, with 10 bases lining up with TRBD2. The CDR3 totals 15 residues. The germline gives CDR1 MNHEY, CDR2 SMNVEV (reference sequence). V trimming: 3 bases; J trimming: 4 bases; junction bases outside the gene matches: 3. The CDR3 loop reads CASSFSTSGYNEQFF. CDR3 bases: TGTGCCAGCAGTTTCTCGACTAGCGGGTACAATGAGCAGTTCTTC.